This T cell receptor (beta chain) derives from a study of shared clonotypes between healthy human individuals (TCRdb year 2020). General notes on the study: The cohort included a few men and two women between 18 and 49 years of age. For each donor, CD4 naive and CD4 memory were each given three plates, CD8 naive was given two plates, and CD8 memory was given one plate. The study deeply sequenced blood TCR repertoires of about 5 healthy adults to estimate repertoire size and the extent of clonotype sharing between individuals. To increase sequencing depth and limit assay-specific biases, TCR repertoire library preparation and sequencing were carried out by different laboratories using diverse techniques. Between about 0.9 and 8.9 billion PBMCs per donor were obtained by leukapheresis. The paper's findings and limits, for the study overall: Sampling was restricted to blood, and TCR repertoires in tissue are likely to differ from TCR repertoires in blood. Pairwise subsampling indicated that sequencing depth was expected to affect the degree of clonotype sharing among donors. Incomplete sequencing was indicated by rarefaction of sorted-subset datasets, despite the large sequencing depth. Naive subsets generally had larger estimated clonotype richness than memory subsets did. The genetic and exposure-history diversity represented was limited by the small number of donors. When several donors were compared, the shared fraction of clonotypes was around 5.1% for naive CD4, about 4% for naive CD8, more than 2% for memory CD4, and under 0.5% for memory CD8. Clonotypes shared by all four sorted-subset donors showed higher generation probabilities than non-shared clonotypes.

Only one count was recorded for this clone. Its antigen is unknown. The input lacks base qualities; no much larger clone sits a single base away. TCR CDR3 regions were amplified from genomic DNA by multiplex PCR using the deep immunoSEQ assay. Genomic DNA extracted from each cell subset was distributed evenly over all wells of several immunoSEQ 96-well plates, and each plate served as one replicate. For sorted subsets, 200 to 250 ng of genomic DNA, equivalent to roughly 33,000 T cell genomes, went into each replicate PCR. The purified libraries were quantified using a Qubit 3.0 fluorometer, sized with a Bioanalyzer 2100, and then quantified again using the KAPA Library Quantification kit. Every immunoSEQ 96-well plate was sequenced on a separate single-read 150-cycle Illumina NextSeq 550 flow cell. In the authors' own workflow: Because the immunoSEQ output held only junctional sequences and lacked quality scores, the filtering could not match the filtering applied to full-length reads. Sequences were annotated with PyIR, a Python wrapper for IgBLAST v1.9, using IMGT germline references to assign V/J genes and CDR3. Any read was removed if the V/J assignment was weak (E-value above 1e-6), the CDR3 was missing, or the read contained stop codons, out-of-frame junctions, or ambiguous translated residues. V3J clonotypes were defined as sequences sharing an identical inferred V gene, J gene, and CDR3 amino acid sequence. Percentage overlap between repertoires was computed as shared unique clonotypes divided by the size of the smaller repertoire. Three approaches were used to assess repertoire richness: RTK rarefaction, the Chao1 estimator, and Recon v2.1 estimates of unobserved clonotypes. Generation probabilities were computed with OLGA for all TCRbeta clonotypes obtained by the gDNA method from a handful of donors. What TCRdb holds here is the immuneACCESS table cut down to in-frame rearrangements. Part of the clones is not present; checked against another copy, under half of the missing clones reflect an unresolved V gene, and the others are unexplained. V, J and clone size reflect that table, while D and trimming were determined from the DNA. This sample holds a few million clones; approximately 95% were observed only once. 0.35% to 0.5% of the sample is taken by the ten largest.

There are 15 amino acids in the CDR3, from cysteine to phenylalanine inclusive. Only the CDR3 region is kept as DNA, spanning 45 bases read in frame from base 1. CDR1 and CDR2 were assigned from the germline V gene as SGHRS and YFSETQ. V and J are trimmed by 5 bases and 6 bases, and the gene matches miss 10 bases of the junction. Donors were healthy HIV-negative adults with no recently reported acute infections or vaccinations. Only Caucasian adults living in Nashville, Tennessee, USA were represented among the donors. CD4+ T cells were enriched through magnetic negative selection, after which naive cells were positively selected on CD45RA and the remaining negative fraction served as the memory subset. Blood was obtained by leukapheresis, after which PBMCs were separated by Ficoll-Histopaque density gradient centrifugation and cryopreserved in liquid nitrogen vapor phase. Analytical flow cytometry was used to check the purity and quantity of every magnetically sorted T cell population. Genomic DNA was isolated from each sorted fraction and quantified by UV absorbance on a Nanodrop 2000c.

The source material was naive CD4+ T cells from PBMCs. What this sample's cell subset or site label stands for: CD45RA+ positively selected. This TCR was sampled from a young man in good health. Some clones in this sample may be carry-over from other donors' samples. This sequence uses TRBV5-1 and TRBJ1-5, with 8 bases in between that match TRBD1. For the CDR3, the sequence is CASSPDRGIGQPQHF. Read as DNA, the sequence is TGCGCCAGCAGTCCCGACAGGGGAATTGGTCAGCCCCAGCATTTT.